One and the same sample provided the 25 T cell receptor beta chains below, sequenced in a study of identifying expanded T cells in peripheral blood. Libraries were prepared by immunoSEQ multiplex PCR; TCRdb keeps only in-frame clonotypes and omits some of them. This sample has about 90,000 clones, with 70% to 90% found just once. Sequencing input: blood. The receptors were gathered from a person between 18 and 70 years old in good health.

The chain links TRBV10-1 to TRBJ1-6; a weak D match, TRBD1 (5 bases). The CDR3 has 13 amino acids. V was shortened by 6 bases and J by 13 bases, with 16 bases between the two germline ends. Germline assignment: CDR1 WNHNN and CDR2 SYGVQD (reference sequence). This CDR3 reads CASRAGTTGPLHF. CDR3 DNA sequence: TGCGCCAGCAGGGCAGGGACCACGGGTCCCCTCCACTTT.

The chain has TRBV4-3 and TRBJ1-4; the D is unclear. Per germline, CDR1 LGHNA and CDR2 YSLEER. With 0 bases removed from V and 7 bases from J, the gap between germline ends came to 12 bases. The CDR3 totals 15 residues. CDR3 residues: CASSQDFRGSEKLFF. CDR3 in DNA: TGCGCCAGCAGCCAAGATTTTCGGGGTTCTGAAAAACTGTTTTTT.

The chain carries TRBV5-4 and TRBJ1-1; the D gene is possibly TRBD1 (6 bases). Per germline, CDR1 SGHNT and CDR2 YYREEE (reference sequence). The CDR3 length is 15 residues. V was cut by 0 bases and J by 5 bases, with 14 bases left in between. The CDR3 DNA sequence: TGTGCCAGCAGCTTGGGGGGCAGGGGACTTACTGAAGCTTTCTTT. Translating it yields CASSLGGRGLTEAFF.

This chain joins TRBV4-3 and TRBJ2-1; TRBD1 is a possible D gene (5 bases). CDR3 length: 14 amino acids. Trimming shortened V by 0 bases and J by 9 bases, and 12 bases separated the two germline ends. Germline assignment: CDR1 LGHNA and CDR2 YSLEER. CDR3: CASSQEPGSTEQFF. CDR3 coding DNA: TGCGCCAGCAGCCAAGAGCCAGGGTCGACTGAGCAGTTCTTC.

The rearrangement joins TRBV30 to TRBJ1-6, with a possible D match to TRBD1 (5 bases). Germline CDR1 reads GTSNPN; CDR2 reads SVGIG (reference sequence). Trimming removed 1 base at V and 7 bases at J, with 5 bases between. This CDR3 is built from 12 residues. CDR3 loop: CAWSGGNSPLHF. CDR3 DNA: TGTGCCTGGAGTGGGGGGAATTCACCCCTCCACTTT.

The DNA for the CDR3 is TGTGCCAGCAGCTTAGAAAGTCCAACAGATACGCAGTATTTT. Its translation: CASSLESPTDTQYF. The chain recombines TRBV5-6 with TRBJ2-3, with D unclear. Looked up from germline, CDR1 is SGHDT and CDR2 is YYEEEE. Trimming removed 2 bases from V and 3 bases from J, with 10 bases in between. The CDR3 is made up of 14 amino acids.

The rearrangement joins TRBV10-1 to TRBJ1-6, with D maybe TRBD1 (5 bases). Germline V gene sequence: CDR1 WNHNN, CDR2 SYGVQD (reference sequence). The CDR3 consists of 14 residues. Trimming shortened V by 6 bases and J by 9 bases, and 15 bases separated the two germline ends. As DNA, the CDR3 is TGCGCCAGCAGCGCGGGTCCGAGGGGTTCACCCCTCCACTTT. Protein product: CASSAGPRGSPLHF.

The rearrangement joins TRBV7-9 to TRBJ1-2, with 7 bases lining up with TRBD1. CDR1 SEHNR and CDR2 FQNEAQ come from the germline V gene (reference sequence). The trim removed 5 bases at V and 0 bases at J, leaving 9 bases unmatched. The CDR3 extends over 16 amino acids. The chain's CDR3 is CASSHRDSLTNYGYTF. The CDR3, as DNA: TGTGCCAGCAGCCACCGGGACAGTTTAACTAACTATGGCTACACCTTC.

The chain couples TRBV6-6 to TRBJ2-5, with 7 bases identical to TRBD1. Germline CDR1 and CDR2: MNHNY and SVGAGI (reference sequence). The V and J ends lost 6 bases and 4 bases, in that order; junction bases with no gene match: 5. CDR3 size: 13 residues. The CDR3 sequence is CASSLHRGETQYF. The CDR3 DNA sequence: TGTGCCAGCAGCCTACACAGGGGAGAGACCCAGTACTTC.

This clone was counted only a few times. This chain connects TRBV11-3 to TRBJ1-3; D remains ambiguous. This CDR3 contains 12 residues. Germline V gene lookup returns CDR1 SGHNT and CDR2 YENEEA. Trimming took off 3 bases at V and 13 bases at J, with 13 bases between the two ends. The CDR3 is CASSFLGGRIYF. CDR3 sequence (DNA): TGTGCCAGCAGCTTTCTGGGAGGGAGGATATATTTT.

This chain uses TRBV30 with TRBJ1-3; D possibly corresponds to TRBD1 (5 bases). Trimming cost V 4 bases and J 1 base, with 8 bases left between them. Per germline, CDR1 GTSNPN and CDR2 SVGIG (reference sequence). This CDR3 spans 13 amino acids. The CDR3 spells CAWNGGSGNTIYF. The CDR3 DNA reads TGTGCCTGGAATGGGGGATCTGGAAACACCATATATTTT.

The chain couples TRBV13 to TRBJ1-1; D remains unclear. Germline CDR1 and CDR2: PRHDT and FYEKMQ (reference sequence). V was shortened by 2 bases and J by 4 bases, with 8 bases between the two germline ends. This CDR3 is built from 13 residues. CDR3 residues: CASSLRRVTEAFF. CDR3 DNA: TGTGCCAGCAGCTTACGCCGTGTCACTGAAGCTTTCTTT.

V gene TRBV30 combines with J gene TRBJ2-7; TRBD1 agrees at 8 bases. J was trimmed by 6 bases and V by 2 bases; bases with no gene match: 6. Germline V CDR1 and CDR2: GTSNPN, SVGIG (reference sequence). This CDR3 comprises 13 residues. The CDR3 here is CAWSFGQGVEQYF. The CDR3 nucleotides are TGTGCCTGGAGTTTTGGACAGGGTGTCGAGCAGTACTTC.

The chain employs TRBV19 and TRBJ2-7, with unresolved D. V lost 6 bases, J lost 3 bases, and 9 bases lay in between. This CDR3 contains 12 residues. Germline assignment: CDR1 LNHDA and CDR2 SQIVND (reference sequence). The chain's CDR3 is CASRDEFYEQYF. The CDR3 DNA sequence: TGTGCCAGTAGGGACGAGTTCTACGAGCAGTACTTC.

The chain recombines TRBV4-3 with TRBJ1-4; D is undetermined. V lost 5 bases, J lost 3 bases, and 7 bases lay in between. The length of the CDR3 is 13 residues. Germline V CDR1 and CDR2: LGHNA, YSLEER. The CDR3 loop is CASSAEPNEKLFF. CDR3 in DNA: TGCGCCAGCAGCGCAGAGCCTAATGAAAAACTGTTTTTT.

This clone was recorded only once. The chain carries TRBV18 and TRBJ1-5; D might be TRBD1 (5 bases). The V gene lost 1 base and the J gene lost 5 bases, with 15 bases spanning the gap. The CDR3 loop spans 16 amino acids. Germline V gene lookup returns CDR1 KGHSH and CDR2 LQKENI. CDR3 amino acids: CASSPQEGAVDQPQHF. DNA of the CDR3: TGTGCCAGCTCACCACAGGAAGGGGCCGTGGATCAGCCCCAGCATTTT.

This clone was counted many times. This chain connects TRBV30 to TRBJ1-5; perhaps TRBD1 as D (5 bases). This CDR3 is 13 amino acids long. Germline assignment: CDR1 GTSNPN and CDR2 SVGIG (reference sequence). The V and J ends lost 2 bases and 6 bases respectively, with 11 bases between them. The CDR3 DNA is TGTGCCTGGAGTTTCGCGGGGACTCAGCCCCAGCATTTT. Translated: CAWSFAGTQPQHF.

The genes are TRBV2 and TRBJ1-2, with D perhaps TRBD1 (5 bases). CDR3 length equals 12 residues. V lost 11 bases, J lost 4 bases, and 14 bases lay in between. CDR1 SNHLY and CDR2 FYNNEI come from the germline V gene. The CDR3 loop reads CAGHGTPYGYTF. CDR3 DNA: TGTGCCGGACACGGGACGCCCTATGGCTACACCTTC.

The chain carries TRBV9 and TRBJ2-7; 7 nucleotides agree with TRBD1. V lost 0 bases and J lost 3; bases outside the gene matches: 6. Looked up from germline, CDR1 is SGDLS and CDR2 is YYNGEE. The CDR3 covers 15 residues. For the CDR3, the DNA is TGTGCCAGCAGCGTAGGAGACAGGGCTAGCTACGAGCAGTACTTC. Its protein is CASSVGDRASYEQYF. Full variable domain (remainder filled in from reference TRBV9 and TRBJ2-7): DSGVTQTPKHLITATGQRVTLRCSPRSGDLSVYWYQQSLDQGLQFLIQYYNGEERAKGNILERFSAQQFPDLHSELNLSSLELGDSALYFCASSVGDRASYEQYFGPGTRLTVT.

The V gene is TRBV6-1, the J gene TRBJ1-1, with 7 bases matching TRBD1. The CDR3 totals 13 residues. V gave up 6 bases and J gave up 7 bases; unmatched junction bases: 8. Germline lookup yields CDR1 MNHNS and CDR2 SASEGT. CDR3 protein: CASRRTGMIEAFF. DNA for the CDR3: TGTGCCAGCAGACGGACAGGCATGATTGAAGCTTTCTTT.

The genes are TRBV13 and TRBJ2-5; 12 bases fit TRBD2. J was trimmed by 5 bases and V by 5 bases; bases with no gene match: 6. Per the germline V gene, CDR1 is PRHDT and CDR2 is FYEKMQ (reference sequence). The CDR3 loop spans 15 amino acids. CDR3 nucleotides: TGTGCCAGCAGCGTTCCTAGCGGGGGGGATGAGACCCAGTACTTC. Translation: CASSVPSGGDETQYF.

V usage is TRBV7-2 and J usage is TRBJ2-7, with D tentatively TRBD2 (5 bases). V dropped 0 bases and J dropped 2 bases, with 8 bases sitting between them. CDR1 SGHTA and CDR2 FQGNSA come from the germline V gene. CDR3 length: 14 residues. In DNA form, the CDR3 reads TGTGCCAGCAGCTTAGCTATCGGGGCCTACGAGCAGTACTTC. It is translated as CASSLAIGAYEQYF.

The gene calls are TRBV6-5 and TRBJ1-5; D is unresolved. The V end was cut by 8 bases, the J end by 3 bases, with 17 bases between. Per the germline V gene, CDR1 is MNHEY and CDR2 is SVGAGI. The CDR3 covers 15 residues. DNA for the CDR3: TGTGCCAGCGGTTTGTCGGCTTTAAACAATCAGCCCCAGCATTTT. Its translation is CASGLSALNNQPQHF.

The gene calls are TRBV6-5 and TRBJ2-5; maybe TRBD2 (5 bases). CDR1 is MNHEY and CDR2 is SVGAGI in the germline V gene. This CDR3 contains 14 residues. The V end was cut by 3 bases, the J end by 5 bases, with 13 bases between. CDR3 sequence reads: CASSYNARVETQYF. The CDR3 DNA follows: TGTGCCAGCAGTTATAACGCGAGGGTCGAGACCCAGTACTTC.

This chain joins TRBV25-1 and TRBJ1-1, with D tentatively TRBD1 (6 bases). The V end was cut by 7 bases, the J end by 7 bases, with 19 bases between. Per the germline V gene, CDR1 is MGHDK and CDR2 is SYGVNS. The CDR3 loop spans 14 amino acids. The CDR3 nucleotides are TGTGCCAGCAAAGTTACTTTGAACAGGGTTGAAGCTTTCTTT. This encodes CASKVTLNRVEAFF.